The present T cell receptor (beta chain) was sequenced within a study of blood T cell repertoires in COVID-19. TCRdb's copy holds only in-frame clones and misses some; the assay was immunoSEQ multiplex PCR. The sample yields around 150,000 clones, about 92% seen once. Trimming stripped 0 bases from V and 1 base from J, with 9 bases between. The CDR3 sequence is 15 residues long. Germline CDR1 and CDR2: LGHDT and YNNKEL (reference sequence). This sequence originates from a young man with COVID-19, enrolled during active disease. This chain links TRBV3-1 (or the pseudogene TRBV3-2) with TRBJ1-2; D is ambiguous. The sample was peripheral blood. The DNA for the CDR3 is TGTGCCAGCAGCCAAGATGTGAGGGATAACTATGGCTACACCTTC. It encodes CASSQDVRDNYGYTF.